This is a list of T cell receptor beta chains from one sample in a study of cytomegalovirus exposure and HLA in healthy donors. Sequencing used immunoSEQ multiplex PCR; TCRdb keeps in-frame clones, though not all of them. The sample lists about 130,000 clones; roughly 81% were seen once. Sequenced: PBMCs. These receptors originate from a woman in her twenties or thirties in good health and CMV-seronegative. Both conserved end residues are part of each CDR3. The D gene is left open where the match is weak. For some rows the clone size is stated as once, few or many, or as a class when expanded; others skip it.

clone size,V gene,D gene,J gene,CDR3 DNA,CDR3 protein
NA,TRBV7-9,NA,TRBJ2-2,TGTTCCAGCAGCTCGGACAGCCCGAACACCGGGGAGCTGTTTTTT,CSSSSDSPNTGELFF
once,TRBV9,NA,TRBJ1-1,TGTGCCAGCAGCCCAGGCTCGTACACTGAAGCTTTCTTT,CASSPGSYTEAFF
NA,TRBV5-5,TRBD2,TRBJ2-7,TGTGCCAGCAGCTTGGGTAGCGGGGTACCCTACGAGCAGTACTTC,CASSLGSGVPYEQYF
few,TRBV30,TRBD2,TRBJ2-1,TGTGCCTGGAGTATCGGGACTAGCGGGAGGGCCGGAAATGAGCAGTTCTTC,CAWSIGTSGRAGNEQFF
NA,TRBV2,TRBD2,TRBJ2-3,TGTGCCAGCAAGCTAGCGGGGACAGATACGCAGTATTTT,CASKLAGTDTQYF
NA,TRBV7-2,NA,TRBJ2-1,TGTGCCAGCAGCTTCCCGCCCGGGGGTAGTTCCTACAATGAGCAGTTCTTC,CASSFPPGGSSYNEQFF
NA,TRBV7-2,NA,TRBJ2-3,TGTGCCAGCAGCTTTAGGCTAGCGACTAGCACAGATACGCAGTATTTT,CASSFRLATSTDTQYF
NA,TRBV6-5,TRBD1,TRBJ1-4,TGTGCCAGCAGAGGGACAGCAACTAATGAAAAACTGTTTTTT,CASRGTATNEKLFF
NA,TRBV6-6,TRBD2,TRBJ2-2,TGTGCCAGCAGTTCGGTTCTGGATAGCGGGCACGGGGAGCTGTTTTTT,CASSSVLDSGHGELFF
NA,TRBV9,NA,TRBJ2-5,TGTGCCAGCAGCATTGGACAGCCTGGTGAGACCCAGTACTTC,CASSIGQPGETQYF
few,TRBV4-2,NA,TRBJ1-1,TGTGCCAGCAGCCAAGAGGGGCCGCCACCCAAGGGGTTT,CASSQEGPPPKGF
NA,TRBV9,TRBD2,TRBJ2-3,TGTGCCAGCAGCGTAGCTGGAAGCGGGAGCGGAGATACGCAGTATTTT,CASSVAGSGSGDTQYF
NA,TRBV11-3,NA,TRBJ1-6,TGTGCCAGCAGCTTATGTATGGGGCGAGGAGAATCCTATAATTCACCCCTCCACTTT,CASSLCMGRGESYNSPLHF
NA,TRBV7-2,TRBD1,TRBJ1-2,TGTGCCAGCAGCTTAGAGGGGGCGCGCGGCTACACCTTC,CASSLEGARGYTF
NA,TRBV5-8,NA,TRBJ2-7,TGTGCCAGCAGCTTGTTCTGGAGGGACGAGCAGTACTTC,CASSLFWRDEQYF
NA,TRBV28,TRBD2,TRBJ2-5,TGTGCCAGCAGTTCATTTCTAGCGGGAGAAGAGACCCAGTACTTC,CASSSFLAGEETQYF
NA,TRBV6-5,TRBD2,TRBJ2-3,TGTGCCAGCTCAGCGGGGCTAAGCACAGATACGCAGTATTTT,CASSAGLSTDTQYF
once,TRBV27,NA,TRBJ2-3,TGTGCTACGCGCGGGTGGAGCACAGATACGCAGTATTTT,CATRGWSTDTQYF
NA,TRBV7-6,NA,TRBJ2-7,TGTGCCAGCAGCTTAGTCAGGGATTCCTACGAGCAGTACTTC,CASSLVRDSYEQYF
NA,TRBV5-1,NA,TRBJ2-5,TGCGCCAGCAGCTTGAGAACTAGCCAAGAGACCCAGTACTTC,CASSLRTSQETQYF
NA,TRBV30,NA,TRBJ1-6,TGTGCCTGGAGTGTAAACAGGGCCAATTCACCCCTCCACTTT,CAWSVNRANSPLHF
NA,TRBV4-1,TRBD1,TRBJ1-5,TGCGCCAGCAGCCAAGGAACAGGACAGGGGACTCTTAGGAATAATCAGCCCCAGCATTTT,CASSQGTGQGTLRNNQPQHF
once,TRBV25-1,TRBD2,TRBJ2-7,TGTGCCAGCAGTGGGACCGGGACTAGGAGTTTCTACGAGCAGTACTTC,CASSGTGTRSFYEQYF
NA,TRBV23-1,TRBD2,TRBJ2-3,TGCGCCAGCAGCCCTAAGCGGGAGGGCTCGACAAACGGCACAGATACGCAGTATTTT,CASSPKREGSTNGTDTQYF
few,TRBV30,TRBD2,TRBJ2-3,TGTGCCTGGGGCGGAGGACTAGCGGGAGTGGGAGATACGCAGTATTTT,CAWGGGLAGVGDTQYF
NA,TRBV4-1,NA,TRBJ1-1,TGCGCCAGCAGCCAAGGGATACCGGGTGCTGAAGCTTTCTTT,CASSQGIPGAEAFF
NA,TRBV27,NA,TRBJ1-1,TGTGCCAGCAGGACACAGGGTAGGTTAGCTTTCTTT,CASRTQGRLAFF
once,TRBV4-1,NA,TRBJ2-7,TGCGCCAGCAGCCAAGATCCGTTAGAAACAGGGCTGGCCTACGAGCAGTACTTC,CASSQDPLETGLAYEQYF
NA,TRBV12-2,NA,TRBJ1-5,TGTGCAAGTCGCTTGGGGCCTTACAATCAGCCCCAGCATTTT,CASRLGPYNQPQHF
NA,TRBV6-1,NA,TRBJ2-2,TGTGCCAGCAGGGAGGTTTTAAGAACCGGGGAGCTGTTTTTT,CASREVLRTGELFF
NA,TRBV9,NA,TRBJ2-7,TGTGCCAGCAGCGTAAGTGACAGTAGCTCCTACGAGCAGTACTTC,CASSVSDSSSYEQYF
NA,TRBV7-3,NA,TRBJ1-6,TGTGCCAGCAGCTTGGGCCCACTGAACTCACCCCTCCACTTT,CASSLGPLNSPLHF
NA,TRBV11-1,NA,TRBJ2-7,TGTGCCAGCAGCCGGGCAGGGGCAGGAGAGCAGTACTTC,CASSRAGAGEQYF
once,TRBV5-1,NA,TRBJ1-1,TGCGCCAGCAGCTTGCAAGGGTCTCAGGGGACTGAAGCTTTCTTT,CASSLQGSQGTEAFF
NA,TRBV18,TRBD1,TRBJ1-4,TGTGCCAGCTCACGACAGGGGGCAATGTCTAATGAAAAACTGTTTTTT,CASSRQGAMSNEKLFF
NA,TRBV7-3,TRBD2,TRBJ2-2,TGTGCCAGCAGTCGACTAGCGGACACCGGGGAGCTGTTTTTT,CASSRLADTGELFF
NA,TRBV9,TRBD1,TRBJ2-4,TGTGCCAGCAGCCCCCGAGGACAGGGGGACATTCAGTACTTC,CASSPRGQGDIQYF
NA,TRBV15,TRBD1,TRBJ1-1,TGTGCCACCAGCGGGGACAGGGAGGTTTCCGAAGCTTTCTTT,CATSGDREVSEAFF
NA,TRBV5-4,TRBD2,TRBJ2-5,TGTGCCAGCAGCTTTAGTCCTAGCGGGGGAGAGACCCAGTACTTC,CASSFSPSGGETQYF
NA,TRBV7-9,NA,TRBJ1-2,TGTGCCAGCAACCTAGAAGCCGCTAACTATGGCTACACCTTC,CASNLEAANYGYTF
NA,TRBV11-2,TRBD1,TRBJ2-7,TGTGCCAGCAGCTCCGCCCCGGGCGGACAGGGCTACGAGCAGTACTTC,CASSSAPGGQGYEQYF
once,TRBV29-1,NA,TRBJ2-1,TGCAGCGCGGGGGTGGATTACAATGACTATGGGTTCTTC,CSAGVDYNDYGFF
NA,TRBV6-4,TRBD1,TRBJ2-1,TGTGCCAGCAGTGACTCCCCGACAGGGAACAATGAGCAGTTCTTC,CASSDSPTGNNEQFF
NA,TRBV2,NA,TRBJ1-2,TGTGCCAGCAGTGGGCGCGACAGGAGTAACTATGGCTACACCTTC,CASSGRDRSNYGYTF
NA,TRBV11-3,TRBD2,TRBJ2-1,TGTGCCAGCAGCTTAGCTAGCGGGATCGGGAATGAGCAGTTCTTC,CASSLASGIGNEQFF
NA,TRBV10-3,TRBD1,TRBJ1-2,TGTGCCATCAGTGAAAGGGGGCGGTATGGCTACACCTTC,CAISERGRYGYTF
NA,TRBV5-1,TRBD1,TRBJ2-1,TGCGCCAGCAGCCCTGGACAGGGGGTCTACAATGAGCAGTTCTTC,CASSPGQGVYNEQFF
NA,TRBV27,TRBD1,TRBJ1-2,TGTGCCAGCAGGGGGGACAGAAACTATGGCTACACCTTC,CASRGDRNYGYTF
NA,TRBV27,TRBD2,TRBJ2-7,TGTGCCAGCGCCGGGACTACCTACTACGAGCAGTACTTC,CASAGTTYYEQYF
NA,TRBV30,TRBD2,TRBJ2-5,TGTGCCTGGAGTCACGGGACTAGCGGGTGGGAGACCCAGTACTTC,CAWSHGTSGWETQYF
few,TRBV6-6,TRBD2,TRBJ2-1,TGTGCCAGCAGTGGGGGGGGCAATGAGCAGTTCTTC,CASSGGGNEQFF
once,TRBV5-4,TRBD2,TRBJ2-7,TGTGCCAGCAGCCCCCGTGGCGGGAGGGAGTACACCGAGCAGTACTTC,CASSPRGGREYTEQYF
NA,TRBV15,NA,TRBJ1-1,TGTGCCACCAGCAGAGACCCGGGTACAGGTGACACTGAAGCTTTCTTT,CATSRDPGTGDTEAFF
once,TRBV19,TRBD1,TRBJ1-1,TGTGCCAGTACCGCACAACAGGGGGGCACTGAAGCTTTCTTT,CASTAQQGGTEAFF
NA,TRBV6-6,NA,TRBJ1-1,TGTGCCAGCAGTCCGGGACTTGGAACTGAAGCTTTCTTT,CASSPGLGTEAFF
NA,TRBV7-8,NA,TRBJ1-6,TGTGCCAGCAGCTTAGCGCAGGGTAACTTCAATAATTCACCCCTCCACTTT,CASSLAQGNFNNSPLHF
few,TRBV10-3,TRBD1,TRBJ1-5,TGTGCCATCAGTGCTAGGACAGGGGTGGATCAGCCCCAGCATTTT,CAISARTGVDQPQHF
NA,TRBV6-6,NA,TRBJ1-3,TGTGCCAGCGGCAACGTGGACACCATATATTTT,CASGNVDTIYF
NA,TRBV11-2,NA,TRBJ1-4,TGTGCCAGCAGCTTAAGTTCGGGAGCAACTAATGAAAAACTGTTTTTT,CASSLSSGATNEKLFF